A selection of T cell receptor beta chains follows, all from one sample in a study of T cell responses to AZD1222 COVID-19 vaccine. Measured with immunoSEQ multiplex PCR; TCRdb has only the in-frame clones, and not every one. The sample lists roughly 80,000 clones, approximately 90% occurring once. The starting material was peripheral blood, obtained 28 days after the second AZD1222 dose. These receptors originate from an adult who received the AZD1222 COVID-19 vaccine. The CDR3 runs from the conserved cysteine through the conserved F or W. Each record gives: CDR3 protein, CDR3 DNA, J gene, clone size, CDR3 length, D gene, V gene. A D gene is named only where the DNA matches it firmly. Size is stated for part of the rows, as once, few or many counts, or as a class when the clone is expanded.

CASSMGTGVEQYF TGTGCCAGTAGTATGGGGACAGGGGTTGAGCAGTACTTC TRBJ2-7 NA 13 TRBD1 TRBV19
CASSLFAQRPNQPQHF TGTGCCAGCAGCTTATTCGCACAGAGGCCGAATCAGCCCCAGCATTTT TRBJ1-5 few 16 NA TRBV7-2
CASSPPAAGAPEEQFF TGCGCCAGCAGCCCCCCCGCAGCGGGGGCTCCAGAGGAGCAGTTCTTC TRBJ2-1 NA 16 TRBD2 TRBV4-3
CASSHRGANGYTF TGTGCCAGCAGCCATAGGGGGGCGAATGGCTACACCTTC TRBJ1-2 NA 13 NA TRBV11-2
CASSLDLWDEEQYF TGCGCCAGCAGCTTGGATCTGTGGGACGAAGAGCAGTACTTC TRBJ2-7 NA 14 NA TRBV5-1
CASSPQFSYEQYF TGTGCCAGCAGCCCGCAATTTTCCTACGAGCAGTACTTC TRBJ2-7 NA 13 NA TRBV11-3
CASSEGGGRGLDQPQHF TGTGCCAGCAGTGAAGGGGGGGGCAGGGGACTTGATCAGCCCCAGCATTTT TRBJ1-5 once 17 NA TRBV6-1
CASRLSGNEQFF TGTGCCAGCAGACTTAGCGGCAATGAGCAGTTCTTC TRBJ2-1 NA 12 NA TRBV2
CASSPDGISGNTIYF TGTGCCAGCAGCCCGGACGGGATCTCTGGAAACACCATATATTTT TRBJ1-3 NA 15 NA TRBV7-9
CASTPDGRGFGELFF TGCGCCAGCACCCCCGACGGGAGAGGGTTTGGGGAGCTGTTTTTT TRBJ2-2 NA 15 NA TRBV5-1
CATQRQRGFNEQFF TGCGCCACCCAGCGTCAGCGGGGCTTCAATGAGCAGTTCTTC TRBJ2-1 NA 14 TRBD2 TRBV10-1
CATHNRDFNNEQFF TGCGCCACCCACAACCGGGACTTCAACAATGAGCAGTTCTTC TRBJ2-1 once 14 NA TRBV10-2
CASSNLAGAADTQYF TGTGCCAGCAGCAACCTAGCGGGAGCCGCAGATACGCAGTATTTT TRBJ2-3 NA 15 TRBD2 TRBV7-3
CASSEGVRRYQETQYF TGTGCCAGCAGTGAAGGGGTCAGGAGGTACCAAGAGACCCAGTACTTC TRBJ2-5 NA 16 NA TRBV2
CASSEGGEQFF TGTGCCAGCAGTGAAGGAGGTGAGCAGTTCTTC TRBJ2-1 NA 11 NA TRBV6-1
CASSPGGTSGRGRDTGELFF TGTGCCAGCAGCCCGGGGGGGACTAGCGGGAGGGGAAGAGACACCGGGGAGCTGTTTTTT TRBJ2-2 NA 20 TRBD2 TRBV5-4
CASSLAGAGRNEQFF TGTGCCAGCAGCTTAGCGGGGGCGGGACGCAATGAGCAGTTCTTC TRBJ2-1 NA 15 NA TRBV7-9
CASSLGQGSYEQYF TGTGCCAGCAGTTTAGGGCAGGGATCCTACGAGCAGTACTTC TRBJ2-7 NA 14 NA TRBV27